The rows below give T cell receptor beta chains drawn from one sample of a study of identical twins. TCRdb used MiXCR to reprocess the 5' RACE reads, holding one entry per CDR3 protein. Among hundreds of thousands of distinct CDR3 sequences listed, less than 10% were seen once. The same sample was also used in a study of yellow fever vaccine responses in identical twins.

The material sequenced was PBMCs. Receptor source: a woman aged 18 to 35 in good health. The CDR3 runs from the conserved cysteine through the conserved F or W. The order of the fields is J gene, V gene, clone size, D gene, CDR3 length, CDR3 protein, CDR3 DNA. The D gene is left open where the match is weak. Size values are once, few and many counts, or a class for expanded clones, and some rows have none.

J gene: TRBJ2-5
V gene: TRBV20-1
clone size: -
D gene: -
CDR3 length: 13
CDR3 protein: CSAWWGLSETQYF
CDR3 DNA: TGCAGTGCTTGGTGGGGGCTCAGCGAGACCCAGTACTTC

J gene: TRBJ2-7
V gene: TRBV6-2/TRBV6-3
clone size: -
D gene: TRBD2
CDR3 length: 11
CDR3 protein: CASSDRTSGNF
CDR3 DNA: TGTGCCAGCTCCGACCGGACTAGCGGAAACTTC

J gene: TRBJ2-2
V gene: TRBV5-5
clone size: -
D gene: TRBD2
CDR3 length: 16
CDR3 protein: CASSLEAGWNTGELFF
CDR3 DNA: TGTGCCAGCAGCTTGGAAGCGGGGTGGAACACCGGGGAGCTGTTTTTT

J gene: TRBJ2-5
V gene: TRBV29-1
clone size: -
D gene: TRBD1
CDR3 length: 13
CDR3 protein: CSVLDRGGKTQYF
CDR3 DNA: TGCAGCGTTTTGGACAGGGGGGGGAAGACCCAGTACTTC

J gene: TRBJ1-2
V gene: TRBV12-3/TRBV12-4
clone size: many
D gene: TRBD1
CDR3 length: 11
CDR3 protein: CASSRRQGRTF
CDR3 DNA: TGTGCCAGCAGTCGACGACAGGGGAGAACCTTC

J gene: TRBJ2-5
V gene: TRBV10-3
clone size: few
D gene: -
CDR3 length: 14
CDR3 protein: CAISESGLGETQYF
CDR3 DNA: TGTGCCATCAGTGAGTCAGGCCTAGGAGAGACCCAGTACTTC

J gene: TRBJ2-3
V gene: TRBV20-1
clone size: -
D gene: -
CDR3 length: 15
CDR3 protein: CSAPGPSGSTDTQYF
CDR3 DNA: TGCAGTGCTCCGGGACCTTCGGGGAGCACAGATACGCAGTATTTT

J gene: TRBJ2-5
V gene: TRBV28
clone size: few
D gene: -
CDR3 length: 15
CDR3 protein: CASSRTPQDRETQYF
CDR3 DNA: TGTGCCAGCAGCCGAACCCCTCAGGATCGGGAGACCCAGTACTTC

J gene: TRBJ2-3
V gene: TRBV29-1
clone size: many
D gene: TRBD2
CDR3 length: 16
CDR3 protein: CSVGSPRESVPDTQYF
CDR3 DNA: TGCAGCGTCGGATCCCCGCGGGAGTCGGTCCCAGATACGCAGTATTTT

J gene: TRBJ2-3
V gene: TRBV11-1
clone size: -
D gene: TRBD2
CDR3 length: 20
CDR3 protein: CASSSALSDASSGRADTQYF
CDR3 DNA: TGTGCCAGCAGCTCGGCCCTTTCCGACGCTTCTAGCGGGAGGGCAGATACGCAGTATTTT

J gene: TRBJ2-7
V gene: TRBV25-1
clone size: -
D gene: TRBD2
CDR3 length: 14
CDR3 protein: CASSPLSGAYEQYF
CDR3 DNA: TGTGCCAGCAGTCCTCTTAGCGGGGCCTACGAGCAGTACTTC

J gene: TRBJ2-3
V gene: TRBV7-2
clone size: -
D gene: -
CDR3 length: 16
CDR3 protein: CASSLGHGTYTDTQYF
CDR3 DNA: TGTGCCAGCAGCTTAGGGCACGGGACCTACACAGATACGCAGTATTTT

J gene: TRBJ2-5
V gene: TRBV19
clone size: -
D gene: -
CDR3 length: 15
CDR3 protein: CASSISAGLQETQYF
CDR3 DNA: TGTGCCAGTAGTATTTCTGCCGGACTACAAGAGACCCAGTACTTC

J gene: TRBJ2-1
V gene: TRBV3-1
clone size: many
D gene: TRBD1
CDR3 length: 16
CDR3 protein: CASSRRTGLGHNEQFF
CDR3 DNA: TGTGCCAGCAGCCGCCGGACAGGTTTGGGACACAATGAGCAGTTCTTC

J gene: TRBJ1-6
V gene: TRBV28
clone size: many
D gene: -
CDR3 length: 14
CDR3 protein: CASSLQGLQSPLHF
CDR3 DNA: TGTGCCAGCAGTTTACAAGGGTTGCAATCACCCCTCCACTTT

J gene: TRBJ2-7
V gene: TRBV19
clone size: -
D gene: -
CDR3 length: 12
CDR3 protein: CAGIRDSYEQYF
CDR3 DNA: TGTGCCGGAATAAGGGACTCCTACGAGCAGTACTTC

J gene: TRBJ2-7
V gene: TRBV28
clone size: -
D gene: -
CDR3 length: 13
CDR3 protein: CASSGPGVGEQYF
CDR3 DNA: TGTGCCAGCTCGGGGCCCGGGGTAGGGGAGCAGTACTTC

J gene: TRBJ1-1
V gene: TRBV27
clone size: few
D gene: -
CDR3 length: 13
CDR3 protein: CASGEWVNTEAFF
CDR3 DNA: TGTGCCAGCGGGGAATGGGTGAACACTGAAGCTTTCTTT

J gene: TRBJ2-3
V gene: TRBV6-1
clone size: many
D gene: TRBD1
CDR3 length: 15
CDR3 protein: CASTELDRVSDTQYF
CDR3 DNA: TGTGCCAGCACAGAGCTGGACAGGGTTTCAGATACGCAGTATTTT

J gene: TRBJ2-1
V gene: TRBV5-1
clone size: many
D gene: -
CDR3 length: 14
CDR3 protein: CASSLADVRQGGFF
CDR3 DNA: TGCGCCAGCAGCTTGGCCGATGTCCGGCAGGGTGGTTTCTTC

J gene: TRBJ2-7
V gene: TRBV3-1
clone size: many
D gene: TRBD2
CDR3 length: 16
CDR3 protein: CASSLQSGTQTYEQYF
CDR3 DNA: TGTGCCAGCAGCCTACAGAGCGGGACCCAAACCTACGAGCAGTACTTC

J gene: TRBJ2-3
V gene: TRBV20-1
clone size: -
D gene: TRBD1
CDR3 length: 14
CDR3 protein: CSASGTGWADTQYF
CDR3 DNA: TGCAGTGCTAGCGGGACAGGGTGGGCAGATACGCAGTATTTT

J gene: TRBJ1-1
V gene: TRBV24-1
clone size: -
D gene: -
CDR3 length: 16
CDR3 protein: CATSDGSGRGNTEAFF
CDR3 DNA: TGTGCCACCAGTGACGGTTCAGGGAGGGGAAACACTGAAGCTTTCTTT

J gene: TRBJ1-4
V gene: TRBV28
clone size: -
D gene: TRBD1
CDR3 length: 16
CDR3 protein: CASSLQGPGQGGKLFF
CDR3 DNA: TGTGCCAGCAGTTTACAGGGTCCGGGACAGGGTGGAAAACTGTTTTTT

J gene: TRBJ1-2
V gene: TRBV7-2
clone size: -
D gene: -
CDR3 length: 14
CDR3 protein: CASSEVRDLYGYTF
CDR3 DNA: TGTGCCAGCAGCGAAGTCAGGGACCTCTATGGCTACACCTTC

J gene: TRBJ1-5
V gene: TRBV18
clone size: -
D gene: TRBD1
CDR3 length: 13
CDR3 protein: CASSEQGVQPQHF
CDR3 DNA: TGTGCCAGCTCAGAACAGGGGGTACAGCCCCAGCATTTT

J gene: TRBJ2-7
V gene: TRBV27
clone size: few
D gene: -
CDR3 length: 12
CDR3 protein: CASTHGGHEQYF
CDR3 DNA: TGTGCCAGCACCCATGGGGGCCACGAGCAGTACTTC

J gene: TRBJ2-7
V gene: TRBV15
clone size: -
D gene: -
CDR3 length: 15
CDR3 protein: CATSPSYLSLAEQYF
CDR3 DNA: TGTGCCACCAGCCCTAGCTACCTGAGTCTCGCCGAGCAGTACTTC

J gene: TRBJ2-7
V gene: TRBV28
clone size: -
D gene: -
CDR3 length: 15
CDR3 protein: CASSPGGGTTYEQYF
CDR3 DNA: TGTGCCAGCAGCCCCGGGGGCGGGACCACCTACGAGCAGTACTTC

J gene: TRBJ1-2
V gene: TRBV2
clone size: few
D gene: -
CDR3 length: 16
CDR3 protein: CASIADDLTLNYGYTF
CDR3 DNA: TGTGCCAGCATAGCTGACGACTTAACACTCAACTATGGCTACACCTTC

J gene: TRBJ2-1
V gene: TRBV4-3
clone size: -
D gene: -
CDR3 length: 15
CDR3 protein: CASSQERGPSNEQFF
CDR3 DNA: TGCGCCAGCAGCCAAGAAAGGGGACCCAGCAATGAGCAGTTCTTC

J gene: TRBJ2-2
V gene: TRBV28
clone size: -
D gene: -
CDR3 length: 13
CDR3 protein: CASIALNTGELFF
CDR3 DNA: TGTGCCAGCATCGCACTGAACACCGGGGAGCTGTTTTTT

J gene: TRBJ2-7
V gene: TRBV5-6
clone size: few
D gene: -
CDR3 length: 11
CDR3 protein: CASTHLEEQYF
CDR3 DNA: TGTGCCAGCACTCACTTAGAGGAGCAGTACTTC

J gene: TRBJ2-1
V gene: TRBV29-1
clone size: many
D gene: TRBD2
CDR3 length: 16
CDR3 protein: CSVSGLAGGRYNEQFF
CDR3 DNA: TGCAGCGTCTCGGGACTAGCGGGGGGAAGGTACAATGAGCAGTTCTTC

J gene: TRBJ2-2
V gene: TRBV19
clone size: few
D gene: -
CDR3 length: 15
CDR3 protein: CASNAPSASTGELFF
CDR3 DNA: TGTGCCAGTAACGCTCCTAGCGCGAGCACCGGGGAGCTGTTTTTT

J gene: TRBJ2-1
V gene: TRBV6-5
clone size: many
D gene: -
CDR3 length: 14
CDR3 protein: CASSSYTGHNEQFF
CDR3 DNA: TGTGCCAGCAGTTCCTACACAGGGCACAATGAGCAGTTCTTC

J gene: TRBJ1-5
V gene: TRBV15
clone size: few
D gene: -
CDR3 length: 17
CDR3 protein: CATSYPTGLRSGQPQHF
CDR3 DNA: TGTGCCACCAGCTATCCTACCGGACTCCGATCGGGTCAGCCCCAGCATTTT

J gene: TRBJ1-5
V gene: TRBV2
clone size: few
D gene: TRBD1
CDR3 length: 13
CDR3 protein: CASSGTGGLPQHF
CDR3 DNA: TGTGCCAGCAGCGGGACAGGGGGTTTGCCCCAGCATTTT

J gene: TRBJ1-5
V gene: TRBV15
clone size: -
D gene: -
CDR3 length: 13
CDR3 protein: CATSNQENQPQHF
CDR3 DNA: TGTGCCACCAGCAACCAGGAGAATCAGCCCCAGCATTTT

J gene: TRBJ2-7
V gene: TRBV11-2
clone size: once
D gene: TRBD1
CDR3 length: 15
CDR3 protein: CASSLAWDSTYEQYF
CDR3 DNA: TGTGCCAGCAGCTTAGCCTGGGACAGTACCTACGAGCAGTACTTC

J gene: TRBJ2-7
V gene: TRBV6-5
clone size: few
D gene: -
CDR3 length: 14
CDR3 protein: CASSYSRETYEQYF
CDR3 DNA: TGTGCCAGCAGTTACTCGAGGGAAACCTACGAGCAGTACTTC

J gene: TRBJ2-5
V gene: TRBV6-5
clone size: few
D gene: -
CDR3 length: 15
CDR3 protein: CASSLEDRVGETQYF
CDR3 DNA: TGTGCCAGCAGTTTGGAGGATCGGGTGGGAGAGACCCAGTACTTC

J gene: TRBJ2-2
V gene: TRBV7-9
clone size: few
D gene: -
CDR3 length: 16
CDR3 protein: CASSRRERTNTGELFF
CDR3 DNA: TGTGCCAGCAGCCGTAGGGAGCGAACGAACACCGGGGAGCTGTTTTTT

J gene: TRBJ2-7
V gene: TRBV6-1
clone size: -
D gene: -
CDR3 length: 15
CDR3 protein: CASNPTARLGYEQYF
CDR3 DNA: TGTGCCAGCAACCCAACGGCAAGGCTTGGGTACGAGCAGTACTTC

J gene: TRBJ2-4
V gene: TRBV5-1
clone size: many
D gene: -
CDR3 length: 14
CDR3 protein: CASSLAGAGDIQYF
CDR3 DNA: TGCGCCAGCAGCTTGGCGGGAGCTGGGGACATTCAGTACTTC

J gene: TRBJ2-7
V gene: TRBV18
clone size: -
D gene: -
CDR3 length: 15
CDR3 protein: CASSGGANPSYEQYF
CDR3 DNA: TGTGCCAGCTCTGGCGGGGCCAACCCGTCCTACGAGCAGTACTTC

J gene: TRBJ2-7
V gene: TRBV14
clone size: many
D gene: -
CDR3 length: 13
CDR3 protein: CASSPRDAYEQYF
CDR3 DNA: TGTGCCAGCAGCCCTCGGGACGCCTACGAGCAGTACTTC

J gene: TRBJ2-7
V gene: TRBV12-3/TRBV12-4
clone size: -
D gene: -
CDR3 length: 15
CDR3 protein: CASSLIRGTAYEQYF
CDR3 DNA: TGTGCCAGCAGTTTGATACGCGGGACGGCCTACGAGCAGTACTTC